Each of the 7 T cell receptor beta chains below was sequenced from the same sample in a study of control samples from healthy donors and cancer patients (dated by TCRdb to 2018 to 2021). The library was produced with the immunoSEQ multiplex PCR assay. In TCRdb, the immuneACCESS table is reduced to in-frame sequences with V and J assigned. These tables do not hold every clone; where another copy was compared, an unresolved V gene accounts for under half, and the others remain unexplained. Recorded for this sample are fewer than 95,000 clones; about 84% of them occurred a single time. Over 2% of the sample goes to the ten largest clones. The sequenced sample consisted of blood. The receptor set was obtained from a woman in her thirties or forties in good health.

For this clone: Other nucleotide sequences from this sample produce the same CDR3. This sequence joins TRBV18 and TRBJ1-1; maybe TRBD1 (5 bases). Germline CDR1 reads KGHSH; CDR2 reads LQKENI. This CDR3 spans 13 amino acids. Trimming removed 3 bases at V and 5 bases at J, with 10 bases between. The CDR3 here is CASSPPGSTEAFF. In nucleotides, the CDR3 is TGTGCCAGCTCACCCCCAGGGAGTACTGAAGCTTTCTTT. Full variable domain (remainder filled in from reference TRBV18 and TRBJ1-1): NAGVMQNPRHLVRRRGQEARLRCSPMKGHSHVYWYRQLPEEGLKFMVYLQKENIIDESGMPKERFSAEFPKEGPSILRIQQVVRGDSAAYFCASSPPGSTEAFFGQGTRLTVV.

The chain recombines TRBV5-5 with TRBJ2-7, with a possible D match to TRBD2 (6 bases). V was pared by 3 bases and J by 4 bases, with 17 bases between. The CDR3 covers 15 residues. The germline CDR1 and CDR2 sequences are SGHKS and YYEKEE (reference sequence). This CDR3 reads CASSSVVGGNYEQYF. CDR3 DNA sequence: TGTGCCAGCAGCTCCGTAGTTGGGGGGAATTACGAGCAGTACTTC.

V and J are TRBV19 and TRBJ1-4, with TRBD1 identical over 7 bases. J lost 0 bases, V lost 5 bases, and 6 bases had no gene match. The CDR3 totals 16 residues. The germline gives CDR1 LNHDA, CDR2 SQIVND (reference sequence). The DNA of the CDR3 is TGTGCCAGTAGTTCATCCAGGGGGTCAACTAATGAAAAACTGTTTTTT. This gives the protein CASSSSRGSTNEKLFF.

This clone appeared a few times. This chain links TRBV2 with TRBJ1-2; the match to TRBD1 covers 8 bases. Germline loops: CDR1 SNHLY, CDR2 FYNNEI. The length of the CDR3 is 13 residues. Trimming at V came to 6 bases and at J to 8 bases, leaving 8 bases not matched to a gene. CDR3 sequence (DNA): TGTGCCAGCAGAAAGGACAGGGAGGGAGGCTACACCTTC. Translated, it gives CASRKDREGGYTF.

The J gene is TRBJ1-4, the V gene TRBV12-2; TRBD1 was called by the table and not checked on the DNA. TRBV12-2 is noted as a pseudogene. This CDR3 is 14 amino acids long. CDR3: CASRLGQGNEKLFF. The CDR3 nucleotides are TGTGCAAGTCGCTTGGGACAGGGGAATGAAAAACTGTTTTTT.

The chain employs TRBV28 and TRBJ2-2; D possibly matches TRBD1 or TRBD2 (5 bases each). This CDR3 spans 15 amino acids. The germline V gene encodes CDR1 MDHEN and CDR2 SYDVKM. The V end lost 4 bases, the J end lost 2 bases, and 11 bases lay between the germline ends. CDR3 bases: TGTGCCAGCAGTTCCTCAGGGACCAACACCGGGGAGCTGTTTTTT. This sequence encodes CASSSSGTNTGELFF.

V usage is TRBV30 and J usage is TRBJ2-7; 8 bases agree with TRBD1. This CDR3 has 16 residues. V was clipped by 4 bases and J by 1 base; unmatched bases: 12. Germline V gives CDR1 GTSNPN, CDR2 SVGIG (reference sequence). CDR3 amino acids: CAWMSIRTGPSYEQYF. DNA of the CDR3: TGTGCCTGGATGAGTATCAGGACAGGGCCTTCCTACGAGCAGTACTTC.